This T cell receptor beta chain is from a study of CD8+CD57+ T cells in acquired aplastic anemia. About the research overall: The sorted CD4+ and CD8+ cells yielded an average approximately 3.3 ug of DNA.

To note about this clonotype: Its antigen remains unknown.

Findings and limits, study-wide: About 29 sequences, all CD8+ CDR3, were shared between patients and controls.

Researchers used genomic DNA as the template to profile TCR beta VDJ and CDR3. TCRdb analysed the reads with MiXCR anew, one entry per CDR3 protein. This table has 400,000 to 450,000 distinct CDR3 sequences, under 80% appearing once. The CDR3 runs to 15 residues. Germline-derived CDR1 and CDR2 are KGHDR and SFDVKD. The ends were cut back, 4 bases at V and 3 bases at J, with 12 bases in the middle. The sequence came from a human donor in good health, serving as a control. V and J are TRBV24-1 and TRBJ1-5; TRBD1 might be the D (6 bases). Material for sequencing was sorted CD4+, CD8+, or CD8+CD57+ T cells (not recorded which) from PBMCs. CDR3 sequence (DNA): TGTGCCACCAGTGAGGCAGGGGCACTCAATCAGCCCCAGCATTTT. It yields the protein CATSEAGALNQPQHF.